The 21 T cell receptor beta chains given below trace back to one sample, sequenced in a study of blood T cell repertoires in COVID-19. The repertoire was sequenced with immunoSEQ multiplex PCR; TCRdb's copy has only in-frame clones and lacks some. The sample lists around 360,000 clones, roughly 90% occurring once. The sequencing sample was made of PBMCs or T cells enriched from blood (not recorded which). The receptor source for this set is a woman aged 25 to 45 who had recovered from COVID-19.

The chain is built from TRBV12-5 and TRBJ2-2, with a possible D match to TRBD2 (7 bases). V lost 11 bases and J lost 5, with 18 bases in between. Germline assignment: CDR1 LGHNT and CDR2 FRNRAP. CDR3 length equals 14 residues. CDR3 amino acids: CASQRGGLTGELFF. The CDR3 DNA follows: TGTGCTTCTCAGCGCGGGGGCCTAACCGGGGAGCTGTTTTTT.

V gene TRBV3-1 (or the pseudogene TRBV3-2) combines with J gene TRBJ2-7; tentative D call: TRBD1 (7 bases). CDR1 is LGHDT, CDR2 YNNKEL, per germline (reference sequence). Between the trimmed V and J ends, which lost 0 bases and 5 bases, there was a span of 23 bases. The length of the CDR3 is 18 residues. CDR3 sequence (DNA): TGTGCCAGCAGCCAAGATTGGGACAGCGTTCGGGAGATGGACGAGCAGTACTTC. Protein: CASSQDWDSVREMDEQYF.

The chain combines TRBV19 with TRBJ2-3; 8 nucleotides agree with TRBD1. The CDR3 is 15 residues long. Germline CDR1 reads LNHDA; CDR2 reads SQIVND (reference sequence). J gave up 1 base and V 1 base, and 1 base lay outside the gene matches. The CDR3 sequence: CASSIADRGTDTQYF. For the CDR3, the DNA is TGTGCCAGTAGTATAGCGGACAGGGGCACAGATACGCAGTATTTT.

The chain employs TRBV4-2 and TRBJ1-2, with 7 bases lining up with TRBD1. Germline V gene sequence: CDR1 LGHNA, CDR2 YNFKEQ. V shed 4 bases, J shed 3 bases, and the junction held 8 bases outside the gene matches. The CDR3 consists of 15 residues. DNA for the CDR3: TGTGCCAGCAGCCCCGACAGGGAGAAGCACTATGGCTACACCTTC. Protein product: CASSPDREKHYGYTF.

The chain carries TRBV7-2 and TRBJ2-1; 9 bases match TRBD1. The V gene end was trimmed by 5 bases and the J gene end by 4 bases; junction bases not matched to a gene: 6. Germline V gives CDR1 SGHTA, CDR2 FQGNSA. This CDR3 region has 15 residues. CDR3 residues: CASSPGQGPYNEQFF. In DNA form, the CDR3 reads TGTGCCAGCAGCCCAGGACAGGGGCCTTACAATGAGCAGTTCTTC.

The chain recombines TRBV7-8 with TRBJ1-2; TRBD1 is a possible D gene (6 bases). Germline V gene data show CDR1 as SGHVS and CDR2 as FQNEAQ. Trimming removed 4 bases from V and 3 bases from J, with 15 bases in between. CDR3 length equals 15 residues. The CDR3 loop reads CASSSDGGADYGYTF. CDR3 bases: TGTGCCAGCAGCTCTGATGGGGGCGCCGACTATGGCTACACCTTC.

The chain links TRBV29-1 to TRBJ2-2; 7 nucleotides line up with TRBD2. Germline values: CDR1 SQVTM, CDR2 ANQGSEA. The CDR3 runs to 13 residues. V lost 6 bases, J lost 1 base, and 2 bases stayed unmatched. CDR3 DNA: TGCAGCGTATTAGCGGGGAACACCGGGGAGCTGTTTTTT. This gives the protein CSVLAGNTGELFF.

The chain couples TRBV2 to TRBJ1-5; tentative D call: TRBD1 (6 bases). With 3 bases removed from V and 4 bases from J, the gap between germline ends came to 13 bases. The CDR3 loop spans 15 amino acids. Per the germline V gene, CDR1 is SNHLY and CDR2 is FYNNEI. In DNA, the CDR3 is TGTGCCAGCAGTGATCAGGGGCGTAGGAATCAGCCCCAGCATTTT. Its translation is CASSDQGRRNQPQHF.

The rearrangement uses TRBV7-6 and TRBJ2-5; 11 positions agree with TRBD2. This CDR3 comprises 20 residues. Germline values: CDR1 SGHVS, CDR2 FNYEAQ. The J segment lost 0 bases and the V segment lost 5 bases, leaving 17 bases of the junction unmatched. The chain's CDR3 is CASSTELAGVPGAYQETQYF. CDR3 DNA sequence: TGTGCCAGCAGCACGGAACTAGCGGGGGTTCCGGGGGCCTACCAAGAGACCCAGTACTTC.

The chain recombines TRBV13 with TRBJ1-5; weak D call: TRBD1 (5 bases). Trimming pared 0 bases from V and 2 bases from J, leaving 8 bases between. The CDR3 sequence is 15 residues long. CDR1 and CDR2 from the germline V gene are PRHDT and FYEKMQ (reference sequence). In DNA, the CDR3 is TGTGCCAGCAGCTTAGGGGGGGGACGCAATCAGCCCCAGCATTTT. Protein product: CASSLGGGRNQPQHF.

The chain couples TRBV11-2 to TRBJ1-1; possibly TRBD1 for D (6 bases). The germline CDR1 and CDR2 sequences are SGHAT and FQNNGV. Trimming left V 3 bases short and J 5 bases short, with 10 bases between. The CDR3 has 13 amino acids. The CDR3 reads CASSLVQGTEAFF. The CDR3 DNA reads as TGTGCCAGCAGCTTGGTCCAGGGGACTGAAGCTTTCTTT.

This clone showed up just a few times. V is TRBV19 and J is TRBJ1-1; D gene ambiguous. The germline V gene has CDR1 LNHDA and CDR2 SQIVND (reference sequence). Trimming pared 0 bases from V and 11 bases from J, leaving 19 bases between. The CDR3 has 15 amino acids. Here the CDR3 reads CASSIDPSLAARAFF. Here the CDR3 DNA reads TGTGCCAGTAGTATAGATCCCTCCCTGGCCGCGAGGGCTTTCTTT.

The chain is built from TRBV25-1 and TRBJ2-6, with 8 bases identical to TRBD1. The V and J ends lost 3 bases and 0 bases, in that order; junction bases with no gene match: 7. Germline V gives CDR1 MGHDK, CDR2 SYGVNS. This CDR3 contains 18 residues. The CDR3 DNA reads TGTGCCAGCAGTGACGTGGGGACAGGTGGCTCTGGGGCCAACGTCCTGACTTTC. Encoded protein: CASSDVGTGGSGANVLTF.

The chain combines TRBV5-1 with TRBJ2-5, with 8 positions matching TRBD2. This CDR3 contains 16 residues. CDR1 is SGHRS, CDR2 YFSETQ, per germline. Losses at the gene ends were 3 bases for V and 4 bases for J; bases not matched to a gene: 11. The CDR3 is CASSSLGLAVRETQYF. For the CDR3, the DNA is TGCGCCAGCAGCTCATTAGGACTAGCAGTGCGAGAGACCCAGTACTTC.

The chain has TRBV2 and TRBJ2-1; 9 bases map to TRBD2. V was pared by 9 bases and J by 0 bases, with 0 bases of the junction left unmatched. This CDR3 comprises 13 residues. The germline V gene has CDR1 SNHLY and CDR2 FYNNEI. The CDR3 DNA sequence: TGTGCCAGTAGCGGGAGCTCCTACAATGAGCAGTTCTTC. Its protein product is CASSGSSYNEQFF.

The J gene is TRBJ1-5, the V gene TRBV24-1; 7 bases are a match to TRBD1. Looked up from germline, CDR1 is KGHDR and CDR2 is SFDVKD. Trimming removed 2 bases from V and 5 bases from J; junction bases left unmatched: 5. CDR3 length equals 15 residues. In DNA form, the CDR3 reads TGTGCCACCAGTGATTCCCAGACAGGGTATCAGCCCCAGCATTTT. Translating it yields CATSDSQTGYQPQHF.

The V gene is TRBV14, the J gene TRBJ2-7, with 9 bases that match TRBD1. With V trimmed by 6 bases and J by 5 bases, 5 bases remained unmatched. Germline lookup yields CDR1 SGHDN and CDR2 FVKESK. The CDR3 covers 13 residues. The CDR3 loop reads CASSPGQGNEQYF. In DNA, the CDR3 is TGTGCCAGCAGTCCGGGACAGGGTAACGAGCAGTACTTC.

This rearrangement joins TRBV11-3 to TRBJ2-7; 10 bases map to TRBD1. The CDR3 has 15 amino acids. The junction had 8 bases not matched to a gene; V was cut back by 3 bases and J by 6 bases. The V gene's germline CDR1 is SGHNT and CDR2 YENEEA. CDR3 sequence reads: CASSFGGQGRGEQYF. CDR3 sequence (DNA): TGTGCCAGCAGCTTCGGGGGACAGGGGCGCGGCGAGCAGTACTTC.

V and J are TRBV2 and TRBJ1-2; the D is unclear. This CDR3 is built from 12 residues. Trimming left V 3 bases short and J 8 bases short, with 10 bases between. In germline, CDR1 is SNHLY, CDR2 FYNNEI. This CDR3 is CASSEDFGGYTF. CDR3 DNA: TGTGCCAGCAGTGAGGACTTCGGGGGCTACACCTTC.

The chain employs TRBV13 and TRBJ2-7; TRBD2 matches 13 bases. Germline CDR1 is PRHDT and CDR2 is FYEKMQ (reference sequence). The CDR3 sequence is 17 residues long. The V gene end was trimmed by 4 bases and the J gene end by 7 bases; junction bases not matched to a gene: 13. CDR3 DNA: TGTGCCAGCAGCTCGGGACTAGCGGGGTATTCCCCGGGAGAGCAGTACTTC. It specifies CASSSGLAGYSPGEQYF.

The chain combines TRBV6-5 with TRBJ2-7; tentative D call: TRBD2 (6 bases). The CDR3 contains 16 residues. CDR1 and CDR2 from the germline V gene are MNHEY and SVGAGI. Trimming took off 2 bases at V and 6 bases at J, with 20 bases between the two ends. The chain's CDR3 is CASSYGLWEAPGEQYF. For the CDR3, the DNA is TGTGCCAGCAGTTACGGTCTGTGGGAGGCCCCTGGCGAGCAGTACTTC.